Listed below are T cell receptor beta chains from one sample, sequenced in a study of T cells in Graves' hyperthyroidism and ophthalmopathy. TCRdb passed the multiplex PCR reads through MiXCR, listing each CDR3 protein once. The table has some 250,000 distinct CDR3 sequences, 14% to 15% seen once; the top ten hold roughly 14%. Sample: blood. All receptors derive from a woman aged 40 to 50 with Graves' hyperthyroidism that later progressed to Graves' ophthalmopathy. The CDR3 runs from the conserved cysteine through the conserved F or W. D genes are given only for firm matches. Clone size is given for some rows only: seen once, a few or many times, or a class if the clone is expanded.

TRBJ2-3 many TRBV28 TRBD1 TGTGCCAGCAGTACTGACAGGGTCACAGATACGCAGTATTTT CASSTDRVTDTQYF
TRBJ2-2 many TRBV28 . TGTGCCAGCAGTCCTTATCGTTCCGGGCCTGCGAACACCGGGGAGCTGTTTTTT CASSPYRSGPANTGELFF
TRBJ2-5 many TRBV4-1 . TGCGCCAGCAGCAGCGGGACAGCCAACTACCAAGAGACCCAGTACTTC CASSSGTANYQETQYF
TRBJ2-5 many TRBV18 . TGTGCCAGCTCACGCTCCCGGGAGACCCAGTACTTC CASSRSRETQYF
TRBJ2-1 . TRBV27 . TGTGCCAGCAGTTTATCAAAAAACAATGAGCAGTTCTTC CASSLSKNNEQFF
TRBJ1-2 many TRBV5-1 . TGCGCCAGCAGCTGGTTTGGCTATGGCTACACCTTC CASSWFGYGYTF
TRBJ2-1 many TRBV7-2 TRBD2 TGTGCCAGCAGCCAGAGCAAACTAGCGGGAGCTTACAATGAGCAGTTCTTC CASSQSKLAGAYNEQFF
TRBJ2-1 . TRBV3-1 TRBD2 TGTGCCAGCAGCCAGGATCCGGGACTAGCGGGGAGTAACAATGAGCAGTTCTTC CASSQDPGLAGSNNEQFF
TRBJ2-1 many TRBV9 TRBD1 TGTGCCAGCAGCGCCCGGACAGGAATTTACAATGAGCAGTTCTTC CASSARTGIYNEQFF
TRBJ2-1 many TRBV10-3 . TGTGCCATCAGTGACCCTACTGGTCCAGAACAGTTCTTC CAISDPTGPEQFF
TRBJ1-1 many TRBV28 TRBD1 TGTGCCAGCAGTTTATGGTTCAGACAGGGGTTCACTGAAGCTTTCTTT CASSLWFRQGFTEAFF
TRBJ2-7 many TRBV28 . TGTGCCAGCAGCTCATCATCAGGGCCGGGCTCCTACGAGCAGTACTTC CASSSSSGPGSYEQYF
TRBJ2-1 . TRBV20-1 . TGCAGTGCTAGAGACCTTAAACTAGAAATCACGGGGTACGGGTTCTTC CSARDLKLEITGYGFF
TRBJ2-5 many TRBV11-3 . TGTGCCAGCAGCTCCGGACGGACCCAGTACTTC CASSSGRTQYF
TRBJ2-7 many TRBV6-2/TRBV6-3 TRBD2 TGTGCCAGCAGGGCTAGCGGGACCCTCTACGAGCAGTACTTC CASRASGTLYEQYF
TRBJ2-3 many TRBV14 TRBD2 TGTGCCAGCAGCCAACTTCGGACTAGCGGGTTGACAGATACGCAGTATTTT CASSQLRTSGLTDTQYF
TRBJ2-7 . TRBV5-5 . TGTGCCAGCAGCTTGGTTTTCGGCTCCTACGAGCAGTACTTC CASSLVFGSYEQYF
TRBJ1-2 many TRBV12-3/TRBV12-4 . TGTGCCAGCACCTTGTGGGGGCGGGATGGCTACACCTTC CASTLWGRDGYTF
TRBJ2-2 few TRBV5-1 . TGCGCCAGCAGCTTTGCCATTACGAACACCGGGGAGCTGTTTTTT CASSFAITNTGELFF
TRBJ2-2 many TRBV7-3 TRBD1 TGTGCCAGCAGCCCTTACAGGGGGAACGGGGAGCTGTTTTTT CASSPYRGNGELFF
TRBJ1-1 many TRBV19 . TGTGCCAGTAGTAAAAGGGAAGGAACTGAAGCTTTCTTT CASSKREGTEAFF
TRBJ2-4 many TRBV2 TRBD2 TGTGCCAGCAGTGAATACGGGGGGGAGAACATTCAGTACTTC CASSEYGGENIQYF
TRBJ1-3 many TRBV20-1 . TGCAGTGCTAGAAGACTACAGGGTCCTGGAAACACCATATATTTT CSARRLQGPGNTIYF
TRBJ2-2 few TRBV5-1 . TGCGCCAGCAGCTCTGTGTACACCGGGGAGCTGTTTTTT CASSSVYTGELFF
TRBJ1-2 . TRBV3-1 . TGTGCCAGCAGCCAAGGACACCCTCCCATCTTCGGGGGCTACACCTTC CASSQGHPPIFGGYTF
TRBJ2-7 many TRBV5-1 TRBD2 TGCGCCAGCACCGTAGCGGGAGCGCCCTACGAGCAGTACTTC CASTVAGAPYEQYF
TRBJ2-7 . TRBV4-2 . TGTGCCAGCAGCCAAGGGGTCGGGGAGCCCCACGAGCAGTACTTC CASSQGVGEPHEQYF
TRBJ2-7 many TRBV28 TRBD1 TGTGCCAGCAGAGGACAGGGGGCTGACGAGCAGTACTTC CASRGQGADEQYF
TRBJ1-2 few TRBV9 . TGTGCCAGCAGCGATACCGGGACCAAGTTTAAAGGCTACACCTTC CASSDTGTKFKGYTF
TRBJ2-1 many TRBV9 . TGTGCCAGCAGCGAGGGCGGAACGTATGGCAATGAGCAGTTCTTC CASSEGGTYGNEQFF
TRBJ1-2 many TRBV12-3/TRBV12-4 . TGTGCCAGCAGTCCCGGGGACAACCCAGTCGCCTTC CASSPGDNPVAF
TRBJ2-7 . TRBV20-1 TRBD1 TGCAGTGCTAGGTTTGGTAATCAGGGGGCGAAGGGCGAGCAGTACTTC CSARFGNQGAKGEQYF
TRBJ2-1 many TRBV28 TRBD2 TGTGCCAGCAGATCCCTAGCGGGAGCTAGCGATGAGCAGTTCTTC CASRSLAGASDEQFF
TRBJ1-1 many TRBV9 TRBD1 TGTGCCAGCAGCGTAGAAGGGACAGGGGGCCGGGACACTGAAGCTTTCTTT CASSVEGTGGRDTEAFF
TRBJ1-2 many TRBV2 . TGTGCCAGCAGTGATATCGGGGGGGACTATGGCTACACCTTC CASSDIGGDYGYTF
TRBJ1-5 . TRBV20-1 TRBD1 TGCAGTGCTAGAGCCCCCGGGACAGGATACCATCAGCCCCAGCATTTT CSARAPGTGYHQPQHF
TRBJ2-1 many TRBV12-3/TRBV12-4 TRBD2 TGTGCCAGCAGTTTTCGGACTAGCGTCCTCAATGAGCAGTTCTTC CASSFRTSVLNEQFF
TRBJ2-1 many TRBV6-2/TRBV6-3 TRBD2 TGTGCCAGCAGAGGCCACGGACTAGCGGGAGGAATCTTACAGAGGGGTGAGCAGTTCTTC CASRGHGLAGGILQRGEQFF
TRBJ1-1 many TRBV10-3 . TGTGCCATCAGTGAAGGAACGTTGAACACTGAAGCTTTCTTT CAISEGTLNTEAFF
TRBJ2-1 many TRBV12-3/TRBV12-4 . TGTGCCAGCAACTCCCGCGGTGGTTTGGAGCAGTTCTTC CASNSRGGLEQFF
TRBJ1-1 many TRBV13 . TGTGCCACTGGACAAGACACTGAAGCTTTCTTT CATGQDTEAFF
TRBJ2-5 many TRBV7-2 . TGTGCCAGCAGCATGCGGGGAGGTAACGGGCAAGAGACCCAGTACTTC CASSMRGGNGQETQYF
TRBJ2-1 . TRBV19 . TGTGCCAGTAGTGCTAGGACTGGGATCGGTGAGCAGTTCTTC CASSARTGIGEQFF
TRBJ1-3 many TRBV15 . TGTGCCACCAGTAGGGATCCTATGGGAAACACCATATATTTT CATSRDPMGNTIYF